This entry lists 32 T cell receptor beta chains sequenced from one sample in a study of T cells in Graves' hyperthyroidism and ophthalmopathy. Regions amplified from RNA transcripts were the TCR beta CDR3 regions. HTBI primers drove first-round RT-PCR of the TCR CDR3. TCRdb analysed the multiplex PCR reads with MiXCR anew, one entry per CDR3 protein. The sample yields around 290,000 distinct CDR3 sequences, roughly 15% seen once. The sample taken for sequencing was blood. The source of these receptors is a woman aged 40 to 50 with Graves' hyperthyroidism.

In this sample, this clonotype turned up a few times. The chain couples TRBV9 to TRBJ1-1; perhaps TRBD1 as D (6 bases). The ends were cut back, 0 bases at V and 3 bases at J, with 12 bases in the middle. The CDR3 sequence is 15 residues long. Germline lookup yields CDR1 SGDLS and CDR2 YYNGEE. The CDR3 DNA sequence: TGTGCCAGCAGCGTAGGAGGGGGATTAGACACTGAAGCTTTCTTT. It specifies CASSVGGGLDTEAFF. Based on the CDR3 plus reference TRBV9 and TRBJ1-1, the full variable domain is DSGVTQTPKHLITATGQRVTLRCSPRSGDLSVYWYQQSLDQGLQFLIQYYNGEERAKGNILERFSAQQFPDLHSELNLSSLELGDSALYFCASSVGGGLDTEAFFGQGTRLTVV.

This clonotype was recorded at least ten times. The chain couples TRBV27 to TRBJ2-7; D may be TRBD1 (6 bases). This CDR3 has 14 amino acids. V lost 6 bases and J 0 bases, leaving 12 bases between the germline ends. CDR1 MNHEY and CDR2 SMNVEV come from the germline V gene (reference sequence). The CDR3 spells CASSIRGGSYEQYF. DNA for the CDR3: TGTGCCAGCAGCATCAGGGGCGGCTCCTACGAGCAGTACTTC.

This clonotype was detected a few times. The gene calls are TRBV19 and TRBJ2-3; a possible D gene is TRBD1 (6 bases). Germline CDR1 and CDR2: LNHDA and SQIVND (reference sequence). The V gene lost 5 bases and the J gene lost 4 bases, with 16 bases spanning the gap. The CDR3 contains 15 residues. This CDR3 is CASSADRRLADTQYF. CDR3 DNA: TGTGCCAGTAGTGCCGACAGGCGCTTGGCAGATACGCAGTATTTT.

This clonotype was observed at least ten times. V and J are TRBV6-6 and TRBJ2-3; 9 bases agree with TRBD2. The CDR3 length is 16 residues. CDR1 and CDR2 (germline): MNHNY, SVGAGI (reference sequence). J gave up 4 bases and V 2 bases, and 7 bases lay outside the gene matches. Written as DNA, the CDR3 is TGTGCCAGCAGTTACGGCGCTAGCGGGATCCCAGATACGCAGTATTTT. This encodes CASSYGASGIPDTQYF.

This clonotype has at least ten counts. The chain recombines TRBV25-1 with TRBJ2-5; 7 positions match TRBD1. V was pared by 6 bases and J by 0 bases, with 4 bases of the junction left unmatched. The CDR3 sequence is 14 residues long. Germline V lookup: CDR1 MGHDK, CDR2 SYGVNS. DNA of the CDR3: TGTGCCAGCAGCCGGGGACAGTACCAAGAGACCCAGTACTTC. Translation gives CASSRGQYQETQYF. Based on the CDR3 plus reference TRBV25-1 and TRBJ2-5, the full variable domain is EADIYQTPRYLVIGTGKKITLECSQTMGHDKMYWYQQDPGMELHLIHYSYGVNSTEKGDLSSESTVSRIRTEHFPLTLESARPSHTSQYLCASSRGQYQETQYFGPGTRLLVL.

This clonotype was picked up many times. The V gene is TRBV30, the J gene TRBJ2-1; weak D call: TRBD2 (6 bases). The CDR3 is 11 residues long. V was trimmed by 0 bases and J by 13 bases, leaving 10 bases between them. CDR1 is GTSNPN and CDR2 is SVGIG in the germline V gene (reference sequence). CDR3 nucleotides: TGTGCCTGGAGTGTGGGGGGAATTCAGTTCTTC. Translation: CAWSVGGIQFF.

The table lists this clonotype with a few counts. V usage is TRBV19 and J usage is TRBJ2-7; the D is unclear. V lost 4 bases to trimming and J lost 0 bases, with 13 bases between them. Germline CDR1 and CDR2: LNHDA and SQIVND (reference sequence). The CDR3 is 15 residues long. This chain's CDR3 is CASSKEAYISYEQYF. For the CDR3, the DNA is TGTGCCAGTAGTAAAGAGGCCTACATCTCCTACGAGCAGTACTTC.

This clonotype was detected many times. The gene calls are TRBV6-1 and TRBJ1-4, with D maybe TRBD1 (5 bases). CDR1 is MNHNS, CDR2 SASEGT, per germline. V gave up 5 bases and J gave up 3 bases, with 16 bases separating them. The CDR3 is 16 amino acids. CDR3 amino acids: CASSYGTPASNEKLFF. CDR3 nucleotide sequence: TGTGCCAGCAGTTATGGGACGCCGGCGTCTAATGAAAAACTGTTTTTT.

This clonotype was counted ten times or more. V is TRBV7-9 and J is TRBJ1-1; no clear D. Germline values: CDR1 SEHNR, CDR2 FQNEAQ (reference sequence). Trimming removed 1 base from V and 1 base from J, with 7 bases in between. The CDR3 runs to 14 residues. The CDR3 region has the DNA TGTGCCAGCAGCTTAGGGGTGGGGAACACTGAAGCTTTCTTT. Amino acids: CASSLGVGNTEAFF.

The CDR3 bases are TGTGCCAGCAGTTACTCGTACCAAGAGACCCAGTACTTC. The encoded protein is CASSYSYQETQYF. The chain recombines TRBV6-6 with TRBJ2-5; D gene unclear. Trimming took off 0 bases at V and 0 bases at J, with 2 bases between the two ends. Germline V CDR1 and CDR2: MNHNY, SVGAGI (reference sequence). This CDR3 spans 13 amino acids.

The chain employs TRBV6-2 or TRBV6-3 and TRBJ2-1; no reliable D call. This CDR3 region has 15 residues. Trimming removed 2 bases at V and 1 base at J, with 9 bases between. Germline V gives CDR1 MNHEY, CDR2 SVGEGT. CDR3 bases: TGTGCCAGCAGTTACCAAGCAGAATCCTACAATGAGCAGTTCTTC. Translating it yields CASSYQAESYNEQFF.

V usage is TRBV19 and J usage is TRBJ2-1, with TRBD2 as a possible D gene (5 bases). CDR1 and CDR2 (germline): LNHDA, SQIVND (reference sequence). Trimming took off 5 bases at V and 5 bases at J, with 13 bases between the two ends. The CDR3 contains 14 residues. In DNA, the CDR3 is TGTGCCAGTAGTCAGACTACTAAAGACAATGAGCAGTTCTTC. It yields the protein CASSQTTKDNEQFF.

This clonotype was found once. V and J are TRBV7-2 and TRBJ2-7, with TRBD2 matching over 12 bases. Germline-derived CDR1 and CDR2 are SGHTA and FQGNSA. Losses at the gene ends were 3 bases for V and 2 bases for J; bases not matched to a gene: 5. There are 16 residues in the CDR3. CDR3 nucleotide sequence: TGTGCCAGCAGCTTGGTGCTAGCGGGAGGGCCCTACGAGCAGTACTTC. As protein: CASSLVLAGGPYEQYF.

The chain links TRBV19 to TRBJ1-2; 10 bases map to TRBD1. The CDR3 loop spans 14 amino acids. Germline V gene lookup returns CDR1 LNHDA and CDR2 SQIVND (reference sequence). Unmatched junction bases numbered 5, after V lost 3 bases and J lost 7 bases. CDR3 in amino acids: CASSITGTGAGYTF. For the CDR3, the DNA is TGTGCCAGTAGTATCACCGGGACAGGGGCTGGCTACACCTTC.

This clonotype was recorded a few times. This chain links TRBV19 with TRBJ1-5, with D perhaps TRBD1 (6 bases). The CDR3 length is 13 residues. Germline CDR1 LNHDA, CDR2 SQIVND (reference sequence). The V gene lost 8 bases and the J gene lost 5 bases, with 13 bases spanning the gap. The CDR3 is CASGRDTDQPQHF. For the CDR3, the DNA is TGTGCCAGTGGCCGGGACACCGATCAGCCCCAGCATTTT. Variable domain in full (rest from reference TRBV19 and TRBJ1-5): DGGITQSPKYLFRKEGQNVTLSCEQNLNHDAMYWYRQDPGQGLRLIYYSQIVNDFQKGDIAEGYSVSREKKESFPLTVTSAQKNPTAFYLCASGRDTDQPQHFGDGTRLSIL.

This clonotype appeared many times. V is TRBV3-1 and J is TRBJ1-2; TRBD1 aligns across 8 bases. The CDR3 consists of 14 residues. Trimming removed 2 bases from V and 4 bases from J; junction bases left unmatched: 3. Germline V lookup: CDR1 LGHDT, CDR2 YNNKEL (reference sequence). The CDR3 DNA reads TGTGCCAGCAGCCAATGGACAGGGTCCTATGGCTACACCTTC. Encoded protein: CASSQWTGSYGYTF.

This clonotype has at least ten counts. The chain uses TRBV20-1 and TRBJ1-4; 10 bases line up with TRBD1. The germline CDR1 and CDR2 sequences are DFQATT and SNEGSKA (reference sequence). Unmatched junction bases numbered 8, after V lost 3 bases and J lost 7 bases. This CDR3 comprises 15 residues. CDR3 amino acids: CSARETGTGVEKLFF. The DNA of the CDR3 is TGCAGTGCTAGGGAAACCGGGACAGGGGTTGAAAAACTGTTTTTT.

The V call is TRBV20-1, the J call TRBJ2-1; 10 bases fit TRBD2. Germline trimming cut 2 bases from V and 5 bases from J; bases unmatched to any gene: 12. Germline V gene data show CDR1 as DFQATT and CDR2 as SNEGSKA (reference sequence). The CDR3 extends over 17 amino acids. CDR3: CSARIASSGSWDNEQFF. The CDR3 coding sequence is TGCAGTGCTAGAATCGCGTCTAGCGGGAGTTGGGACAATGAGCAGTTCTTC.

This clonotype came up a few times. The chain is built from TRBV29-1 and TRBJ2-3; no clear D gene. Germline V gene lookup returns CDR1 SQVTM and CDR2 ANQGSEA. V dropped 0 bases and J dropped 2 bases, with 3 bases sitting between them. The CDR3 loop spans 12 amino acids. DNA for the CDR3: TGCAGCGTTGAAGACTACACAGATACGCAGTATTTT. Protein: CSVEDYTDTQYF.

This clonotype was counted a few times. The rearrangement links TRBV20-1 to TRBJ2-5; D may correspond to TRBD1 or TRBD2 (5 bases each). Deletions cut 2 bases from V and 0 bases from J, with 13 bases between. This CDR3 has 15 residues. The V gene's germline CDR1 is DFQATT and CDR2 SNEGSKA (reference sequence). The CDR3 sequence is CSARTGTEYQETQYF. CDR3 nucleotide sequence: TGCAGTGCTAGAACCGGGACCGAGTACCAAGAGACCCAGTACTTC.

This clonotype came up many times. The chain uses TRBV2 and TRBJ2-7; 7 bases fit TRBD1. The V gene end was trimmed by 5 bases and the J gene end by 2 bases; junction bases not matched to a gene: 3. The CDR3 sequence is 13 residues long. CDR1 and CDR2 (germline): SNHLY, FYNNEI. Here the CDR3 reads CASSPGQTYEQYF. The CDR3 DNA follows: TGTGCCAGCAGTCCGGGACAGACCTACGAGCAGTACTTC.

This clonotype was recorded many times. The chain combines TRBV30 with TRBJ2-1; D not resolved. Trimming pared 4 bases from V and 7 bases from J, leaving 8 bases between. The CDR3 consists of 11 residues. Germline-derived CDR1 and CDR2 are GTSNPN and SVGIG (reference sequence). The CDR3 is CAWNPGNEQFF. DNA for the CDR3: TGTGCCTGGAACCCGGGTAATGAGCAGTTCTTC.

At least ten counts were recorded for this clonotype. The V gene is TRBV20-1, the J gene TRBJ1-1, with D perhaps matching TRBD1 (6 bases). Trimming shortened V by 3 bases and J by 7 bases, and 12 bases separated the two germline ends. The V gene's germline CDR1 is DFQATT and CDR2 SNEGSKA (reference sequence). This CDR3 is built from 12 residues. The CDR3 DNA follows: TGCAGTGCTAGGAGGGGGACGGTTGAAGCTTTCTTT. It yields the protein CSARRGTVEAFF.

This clonotype was detected only a few times. This chain connects TRBV14 to TRBJ2-3; maybe TRBD1 (5 bases). V lost 1 base to trimming and J lost 4 bases, with 12 bases between them. The germline CDR1 and CDR2 sequences are SGHDN and FVKESK. CDR3 length equals 15 residues. The CDR3 DNA is TGTGCCAGCAGCCAAGGGACAATACTCGCAGATACGCAGTATTTT. Protein: CASSQGTILADTQYF.

This clonotype was observed at least ten times. Written as DNA, the CDR3 is TGTGCCAGCAGCTCCCTACCTTATAGCAATCAGCCCCAGCATTTT. This gives the protein CASSSLPYSNQPQHF. The chain combines TRBV27 with TRBJ1-5; no definite D call. The length of the CDR3 is 15 residues. Trimming took off 6 bases at V and 0 bases at J, with 12 bases between the two ends. Germline loops: CDR1 MNHEY, CDR2 SMNVEV (reference sequence).

In the case of this clonotype: Given a much more abundant clone one base away, this may be a read error. The genes are TRBV30 and TRBJ2-1; maybe TRBD2 (6 bases). CDR3 length equals 16 residues. The germline V gene encodes CDR1 GTSNPN and CDR2 SVGIG (reference sequence). Trimming took 3 bases from V and 9 from J, leaving 24 bases between them. CDR3 in DNA: TGTGCCTGGAGACGCCGCGGACTATCGGGAGTCGGTGAGCAGTTCTTC. It codes for CAWRRRGLSGVGEQFF.

This clonotype was detected a few times. V gene TRBV4-2 combines with J gene TRBJ2-5, with 8 bases identical to TRBD2. Germline loops: CDR1 LGHNA, CDR2 YNFKEQ. The CDR3 runs 16 residues. V was clipped by 4 bases and J by 3 bases; unmatched bases: 10. The DNA for the CDR3 is TGTGCCAGCAGCCCCGGGGGGGAGGGCCCGAAAGAGACCCAGTACTTC. Translation: CASSPGGEGPKETQYF.

Many counts were recorded for this clonotype. The chain recombines TRBV7-3 with TRBJ1-1; TRBD1 aligns across 12 bases. The CDR3 is made up of 17 amino acids. The V segment lost 5 bases and the J segment 0 bases; nucleotides outside the gene matches: 7. Germline-derived CDR1 and CDR2 are SGHTA and FQGTGA. The chain's CDR3 is CASSGGTGGGLNTEAFF. The DNA for the CDR3 is TGTGCCAGCAGCGGAGGGACAGGGGGCGGCCTGAACACTGAAGCTTTCTTT.

This chain links TRBV27 with TRBJ2-2; 9 bases are shared with TRBD2. The CDR3 runs 14 residues. V gave up 6 bases and J gave up 6 bases; unmatched junction bases: 5. Germline V CDR1 and CDR2: MNHEY, SMNVEV (reference sequence). In DNA form, the CDR3 reads TGTGCCAGCAGAGAAGCGGGAGGAGCCGGGGAGCTGTTTTTT. The encoded protein is CASREAGGAGELFF.

This clonotype was detected a few times. This chain connects TRBV6-1 to TRBJ2-6; the match to TRBD1 covers 9 bases. Losses at the gene ends were 6 bases for V and 2 bases for J; bases not matched to a gene: 11. The CDR3 length is 18 residues. Looked up from germline, CDR1 is MNHNS and CDR2 is SASEGT. CDR3 loop: CASRGEQGAITGANVLTF. The CDR3 DNA sequence: TGTGCCAGCAGGGGGGAACAGGGGGCGATTACTGGGGCCAACGTCCTGACTTTC.

This clonotype was detected many times. The genes are TRBV20-1 and TRBJ1-5, with D tentatively TRBD1 (5 bases). The CDR3 loop spans 14 amino acids. Per the germline V gene, CDR1 is DFQATT and CDR2 is SNEGSKA (reference sequence). V was clipped by 6 bases and J by 5 bases, with 17 bases between them. The CDR3 coding sequence is TGCAGTGCCCTCATGGGGCAATTTGATCAGCCCCAGCATTTT. It codes for CSALMGQFDQPQHF.

This clonotype was seen repeatedly, ten times or more. The V gene is TRBV29-1, the J gene TRBJ1-1; D not resolved. The CDR3 extends over 13 amino acids. V lost 3 bases and J 0 bases, leaving 8 bases between the germline ends. Per germline, CDR1 SQVTM and CDR2 ANQGSEA. CDR3 region: CSVEVQLNTEAFF. CDR3 in DNA: TGCAGCGTTGAGGTCCAACTGAACACTGAAGCTTTCTTT.